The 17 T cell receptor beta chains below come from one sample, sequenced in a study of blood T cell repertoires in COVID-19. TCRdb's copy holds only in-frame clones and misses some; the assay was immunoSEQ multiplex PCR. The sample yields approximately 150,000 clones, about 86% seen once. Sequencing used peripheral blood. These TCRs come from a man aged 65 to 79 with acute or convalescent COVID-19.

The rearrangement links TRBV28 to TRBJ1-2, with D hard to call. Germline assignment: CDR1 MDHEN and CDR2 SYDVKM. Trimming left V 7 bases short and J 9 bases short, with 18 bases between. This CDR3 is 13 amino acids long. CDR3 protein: CASISLGAASYTF. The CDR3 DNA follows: TGTGCCAGCATAAGTCTGGGTGCGGCTAGCTACACCTTC.

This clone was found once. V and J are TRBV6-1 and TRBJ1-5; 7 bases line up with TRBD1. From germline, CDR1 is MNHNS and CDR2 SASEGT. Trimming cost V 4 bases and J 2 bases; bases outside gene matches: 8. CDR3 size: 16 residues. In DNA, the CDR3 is TGTGCCAGCAGTGCCGGACAGGCTCACGGCAATCAGCCCCAGCATTTT. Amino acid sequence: CASSAGQAHGNQPQHF.

The DNA for the CDR3 is TGCAGTGGACAGGGTAATGAAAAACTGTTTTTT. This encodes CSGQGNEKLFF. V and J are TRBV20-1 and TRBJ1-4; 7 nucleotides match TRBD1. J lost 4 bases, V lost 7 bases, and 0 bases had no gene match. The V gene's germline CDR1 is DFQATT and CDR2 SNEGSKA (reference sequence). CDR3 length equals 11 residues.

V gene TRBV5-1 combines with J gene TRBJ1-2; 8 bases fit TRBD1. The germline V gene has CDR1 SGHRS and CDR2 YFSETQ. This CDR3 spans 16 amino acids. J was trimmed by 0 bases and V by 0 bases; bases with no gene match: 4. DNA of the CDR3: TGCGCCAGCAGCTTGGGGCAGGGGGCACCTAACTATGGCTACACCTTC. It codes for CASSLGQGAPNYGYTF.

For the CDR3, the DNA is TGCGCCAGCAGCTTCGGGGGGCGGAGGGACAATGAGCAGTTCTTC. Encoded protein: CASSFGGRRDNEQFF. The rearrangement uses TRBV5-1 and TRBJ2-1; D might be TRBD2 (7 bases). This CDR3 region has 15 residues. V was clipped by 2 bases and J by 5 bases, with 14 bases between them. The germline CDR1 and CDR2 sequences are SGHRS and YFSETQ.

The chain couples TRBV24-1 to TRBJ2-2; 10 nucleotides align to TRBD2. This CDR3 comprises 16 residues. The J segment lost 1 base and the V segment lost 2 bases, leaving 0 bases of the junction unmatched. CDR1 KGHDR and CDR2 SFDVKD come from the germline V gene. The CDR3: CATSDWTSGNTGELFF. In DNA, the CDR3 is TGTGCCACCAGTGATTGGACTAGCGGGAACACCGGGGAGCTGTTTTTT.

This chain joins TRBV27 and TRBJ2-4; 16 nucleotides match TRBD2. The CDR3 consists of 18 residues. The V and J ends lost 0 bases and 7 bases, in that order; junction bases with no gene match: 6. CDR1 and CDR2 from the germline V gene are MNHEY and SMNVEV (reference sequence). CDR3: CASSLSGTSGRAGNIQYF. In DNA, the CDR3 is TGTGCCAGCAGTTTATCCGGGACTAGCGGGAGGGCCGGGAACATTCAGTACTTC.

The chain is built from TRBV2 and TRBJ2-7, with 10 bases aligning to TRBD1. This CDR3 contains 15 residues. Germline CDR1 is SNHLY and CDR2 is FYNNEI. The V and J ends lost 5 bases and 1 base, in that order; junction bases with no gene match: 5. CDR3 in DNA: TGTGCCAGCAGTTTAGACAGGGGGCAGTCCTACGAGCAGTACTTC. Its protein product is CASSLDRGQSYEQYF.

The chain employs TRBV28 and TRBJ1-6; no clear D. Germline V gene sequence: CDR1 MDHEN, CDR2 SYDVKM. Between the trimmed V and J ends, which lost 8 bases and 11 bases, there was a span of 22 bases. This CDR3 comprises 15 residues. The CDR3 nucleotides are TGTGCCAGCGCGAAAGGAGTGGGCGCGGGGACACCCCTCCACTTT. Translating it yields CASAKGVGAGTPLHF.

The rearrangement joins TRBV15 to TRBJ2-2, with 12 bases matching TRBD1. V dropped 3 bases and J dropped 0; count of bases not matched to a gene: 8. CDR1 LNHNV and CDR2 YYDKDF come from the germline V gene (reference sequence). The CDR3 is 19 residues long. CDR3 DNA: TGTGCCACCAGCAGTCCCCGGGACAGGGGGCGAACGAACACCGGGGAGCTGTTTTTT. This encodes CATSSPRDRGRTNTGELFF.

CDR3: CASSLSALAGGFDEQFF. The CDR3 DNA sequence: TGTGCCAGCAGCTTATCGGCTCTAGCGGGAGGGTTTGATGAGCAGTTCTTC. V usage is TRBV7-9 and J usage is TRBJ2-1; 12 nucleotides agree with TRBD2. Germline V gives CDR1 SEHNR, CDR2 FQNEAQ (reference sequence). This CDR3 region has 17 residues. The ends lost 2 bases at V and 8 bases at J; junction bases unmatched: 10. Together with reference TRBV7-9 and TRBJ2-1, the CDR3 gives the full variable domain: DTGVSQNPRHKITKRGQNVTFRCDPISEHNRLYWYRQTLGQGPEFLTYFQNEAQLEKSRLLSDRFSAERPKGSFSTLEIQRTEQGDSAMYLCASSLSALAGGFDEQFFGPGTRLTVL.

The CDR3 DNA is TGTGCCAGCAGCGTAGATCCGACTAGCGGGAGTGTCTGGGCAGATACGCAGTATTTT. It specifies CASSVDPTSGSVWADTQYF. This chain connects TRBV9 to TRBJ2-3, with 12 bases matching TRBD2. V lost 0 bases and J lost 4; bases outside the gene matches: 12. The CDR3 runs 19 residues. Germline CDR1 and CDR2: SGDLS and YYNGEE.

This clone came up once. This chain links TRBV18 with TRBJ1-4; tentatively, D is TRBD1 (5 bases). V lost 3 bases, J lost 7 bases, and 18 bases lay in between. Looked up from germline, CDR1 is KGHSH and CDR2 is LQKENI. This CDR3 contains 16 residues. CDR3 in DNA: TGTGCCAGCTCACCTCACAGGCCGGGTATAAGTGAAAAACTGTTTTTT. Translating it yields CASSPHRPGISEKLFF.

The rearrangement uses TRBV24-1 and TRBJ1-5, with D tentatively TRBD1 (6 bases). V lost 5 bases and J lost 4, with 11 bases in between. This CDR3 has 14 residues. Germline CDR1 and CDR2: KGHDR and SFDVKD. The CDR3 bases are TGTGCCACCAGTGCACCAGGGGAGAATCAGCCCCAGCATTTT. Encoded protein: CATSAPGENQPQHF.

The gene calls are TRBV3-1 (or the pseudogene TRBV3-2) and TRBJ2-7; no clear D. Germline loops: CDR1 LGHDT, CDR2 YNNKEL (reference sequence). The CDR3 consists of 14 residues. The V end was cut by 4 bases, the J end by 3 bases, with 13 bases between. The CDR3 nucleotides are TGTGCCAGCAGCCCCCAACGGGTAGGCTACGAGCAGTACTTC. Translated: CASSPQRVGYEQYF.

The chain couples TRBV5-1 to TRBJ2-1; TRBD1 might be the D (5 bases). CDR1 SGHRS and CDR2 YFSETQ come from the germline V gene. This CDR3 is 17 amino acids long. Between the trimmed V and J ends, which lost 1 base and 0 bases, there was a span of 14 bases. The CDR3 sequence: CASSLFWGGGSYNEQFF. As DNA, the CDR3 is TGCGCCAGCAGCTTGTTCTGGGGCGGTGGCTCCTACAATGAGCAGTTCTTC.

The CDR3 coding sequence is TGTGCCAGCAGCTTAGTACGGGGGGAGCTGTTTTTT. It is translated as CASSLVRGELFF. J is TRBJ2-2 and V is TRBV7-2; unclear D gene. Trimming took 1 base from V and 8 from J, leaving 5 bases between them. CDR1 is SGHTA, CDR2 FQGNSA, per germline. The CDR3 contains 12 residues.